A selection of T cell receptor beta chains follows, all from one sample in a study of CD8+ T cells in alopecia areata. Data came from immunoSEQ multiplex PCR; TCRdb stores just in-frame clones and leaves some out. The sample has 110,000 to 150,000 clones; approximately 50% are singletons. Sample: CD4+ T cells sorted from blood, taken at week 0. The receptors come from a human donor with alopecia areata. The CDR3 runs from the conserved cysteine through the conserved F or W. The D gene is left open where the match is weak. Not all rows give a size; the values are once, few, many and, for expanded clones, a class.

D	V	J	size	DNA	CDR3
.	TRBV29-1	TRBJ2-5	.	TGCAGCGTTGAAGGGGGCGGCAGGTCCGAGACCCAGTACTTC	CSVEGGGRSETQYF
TRBD2	TRBV7-2	TRBJ2-5	few	TGTGCAGTGGGCGGGAGTATGAAGACCCAGTACTTC	CAVGGSMKTQYF
TRBD2	TRBV29-1	TRBJ2-3	.	TGCAGCGTTGTAGACCTAGCGGCAGATACGCAGTATTTT	CSVVDLAADTQYF
.	TRBV9	TRBJ2-3	.	TGTGCCAGCAGCGTAGGAGGCAGGGGCGCAGATACGCAGTATTTT	CASSVGGRGADTQYF
.	TRBV27	TRBJ1-3	.	TGTGCCAGCAGTCCCCGGCCCATCTCTGGAAACACCATATATTTT	CASSPRPISGNTIYF
TRBD2	TRBV30	TRBJ2-5	once	TGTGCCTGGAGCGGGAGGGGGACCCAGTACTTC	CAWSGRGTQYF
.	TRBV29-1	TRBJ2-1	.	TGCAGCGTTGTTTTGATCCCTGAGCAGTTCTTC	CSVVLIPEQFF
.	TRBV6-5	TRBJ2-7	.	TGTGCCAGCAGTTACAAGTCGGCCGGCCGCTCCTACGAGCAGTACTTC	CASSYKSAGRSYEQYF
.	TRBV4-2	TRBJ2-7	.	TGTGCCTCACCCGAGGCTCGAAACTTC	CASPEARNF
.	TRBV5-4	TRBJ2-5	few	TGTGCCAGCAGCCCCAACCGAGAGACCCAGTACTTC	CASSPNRETQYF
.	TRBV10-3	TRBJ2-1	.	TGTGCCATCAGCGTGTCGACGGGGCAGGGCTACAATGAGCAGTTCTTC	CAISVSTGQGYNEQFF
.	TRBV27	TRBJ2-5	few	TGTGCCAGCCCGACCGACCGGACAGTACAGACCCAGTACTTC	CASPTDRTVQTQYF
TRBD2	TRBV30	TRBJ2-1	.	TGTGCCTGGAGTACTCGACTAGCGGGTATGAGTGAGCAGTTCTTC	CAWSTRLAGMSEQFF
.	TRBV29-1	TRBJ1-2	few	TGCAGCGTTGCCCTCCGGGACCCCTCGGGAGGCAACTATGGCTACACCTTC	CSVALRDPSGGNYGYTF
.	TRBV30	TRBJ2-1	few	TGTGCCTGGAGTGTACATCCACAGGCCTCGGGGCAGTTCTTC	CAWSVHPQASGQFF
TRBD1	TRBV29-1	TRBJ1-5	.	TGCAGCGTCGCGGACAGGGCATTCAATCAGCCCCAGCATTTT	CSVADRAFNQPQHF
TRBD1	TRBV27	TRBJ2-7	.	TGTGCCAGCTCTCGGGACAGGGGCTACGAGCAGTACTTC	CASSRDRGYEQYF
.	TRBV2	TRBJ2-3	.	TGTGCCAGCAGTGAGGGATTGGCAGATACGCAGTATTTT	CASSEGLADTQYF
.	TRBV30	TRBJ1-1	.	TGTGCCTGGAGTGGCCCGGCCAGGCAGTATGAAAACACTGAAGCTTTCTTT	CAWSGPARQYENTEAFF
TRBD1	TRBV5-6	TRBJ2-7	.	TGTGCCAGCAGCTTGGGGCAGGGGGCCACTGTTTATCCCTACGAGCAGTACTTC	CASSLGQGATVYPYEQYF
TRBD2	TRBV5-1	TRBJ2-1	few	TGCGCCAGCAGCCCCGGGACTAGTGGAAAAAATGAGCAGTTCTTC	CASSPGTSGKNEQFF
TRBD2	TRBV6-6	TRBJ2-7	.	TGTGCCAGCAGCCGACTAGCGGTCGAGCAGTACTTC	CASSRLAVEQYF
.	TRBV4-1	TRBJ2-1	few	TGCGCCAGCAGCCAAAGGGCAACCCGGCAGTTCTTC	CASSQRATRQFF
.	TRBV23-1	TRBJ1-5	.	TGCGCCAGCAGGCCTCCACCTAGCACAGGTCAGCCCCAGCATTTT	CASRPPPSTGQPQHF
.	TRBV29-1	TRBJ1-4	.	TGCAGCGTTGAAGAACAGAGGGCTATCGGAAAACTGTTTTTT	CSVEEQRAIGKLFF
.	TRBV7-9	TRBJ1-2	.	TGTGCCAGCAGCTCATCAGCTAACTATGGCTACACCTTC	CASSSSANYGYTF
TRBD1	TRBV2	TRBJ2-3	few	TGTGCCAGGAGTACAGGGGCCCGAGATACGCAGTATTTT	CARSTGARDTQYF
.	TRBV7-2	TRBJ1-1	.	TGTGCCAGCAGCGAGGGACGGCTCATGAACACTGAAGCTTTCTTT	CASSEGRLMNTEAFF
.	TRBV25-1	TRBJ2-2	.	TGTGCCAGCTACTGGGGGGGCGACACCGGGGAGCTGTTTTTT	CASYWGGDTGELFF